These 13 T cell receptor beta chains were all obtained from the same sample, sequenced in a study of blood T cell repertoires in COVID-19. Clones were read by immunoSEQ multiplex PCR, and TCRdb kept only the in-frame ones, dropping some. The table has around 16,000 clones, 82% seen once; the top ten hold 20% to 25%. The sequencing sample was made of peripheral blood. These receptors originate from a man older than 75 with active or convalescent COVID-19.

V and J are TRBV30 and TRBJ1-2, with D unresolved. Germline loops: CDR1 GTSNPN, CDR2 SVGIG (reference sequence). The length of the CDR3 is 12 residues. With 0 bases removed from V and 5 bases from J, the gap between germline ends came to 7 bases. The CDR3 region has the DNA TGTGCCTGGAGTGTAGCGGGGTATGGCTACACCTTC. The encoded protein is CAWSVAGYGYTF.

This sequence joins TRBV6-5 and TRBJ2-7; 8 nucleotides align to TRBD2. Germline V gives CDR1 MNHEY, CDR2 SVGAGI. The junction had 7 bases not matched to a gene; V was cut back by 7 bases and J by 2 bases. The CDR3 spans 14 residues. The chain's CDR3 is CASKQAGETYEQYF. CDR3 in DNA: TGTGCCAGCAAGCAAGCGGGGGAAACCTACGAGCAGTACTTC.

The chain is built from TRBV11-3 and TRBJ2-3; 10 nucleotides agree with TRBD2. This CDR3 spans 18 amino acids. The V segment lost 5 bases and the J segment 0 bases; nucleotides outside the gene matches: 11. Germline assignment: CDR1 SGHNT and CDR2 YENEEA. Written as DNA, the CDR3 is TGTGCCAGCAGCCGCGTCAGCGGGGGGGCCTCTAGCACAGATACGCAGTATTTT. Its translation is CASSRVSGGASSTDTQYF.

The chain is built from TRBV11-2 and TRBJ2-3; 9 positions agree with TRBD1. Trimming cost V 3 bases and J 8 bases; bases outside gene matches: 15. Germline loops: CDR1 SGHAT, CDR2 FQNNGV. The CDR3 sequence is 17 residues long. CDR3 bases: TGTGCCAGCAGCTTCCCCGGGACAGGGATGGGTTTAAGTACGCAGTATTTT. It codes for CASSFPGTGMGLSTQYF. The complete variable domain, with remaining parts taken from reference TRBV11-2 and TRBJ2-3, reads EAGVAQSPRYKIIEKRQSVAFWCNPISGHATLYWYQQILGQGPKLLIQFQNNGVVDDSQLPKDRFSAERLKGVDSTLKIQPAKLEDSAVYLCASSFPGTGMGLSTQYFGPGTRLTVL.

The chain links TRBV12-3 or TRBV12-4 to TRBJ2-3; possible D gene TRBD1, 6 bases. The CDR3 extends over 13 amino acids. Trimming cost V 2 bases and J 5 bases, with 8 bases left between them. The CDR3 coding sequence is TGTGCCAGCAGTTTAAAGGGGGTAGATACGCAGTATTTT. The encoded protein is CASSLKGVDTQYF.

The chain employs TRBV9 and TRBJ1-1; 9 bases map to TRBD1. The CDR3 runs 16 residues. Germline CDR1 reads SGDLS; CDR2 reads YYNGEE. Trimming cost V 0 bases and J 1 base; bases outside gene matches: 4. The CDR3 sequence is CASSVVKGQGNTEAFF. DNA for the CDR3: TGTGCCAGCAGCGTAGTGAAGGGACAGGGGAACACTGAAGCTTTCTTT.

The gene calls are TRBV12-5 and TRBJ1-4, with 8 bases identical to TRBD1. Per the germline V gene, CDR1 is LGHNT and CDR2 is FRNRAP. The ends lost 6 bases at V and 8 bases at J; junction bases unmatched: 11. The CDR3 spans 15 residues. The CDR3 loop is CASGALDRAGEKLFF. The CDR3 coding sequence is TGTGCTAGTGGCGCCCTGGACAGGGCTGGCGAAAAACTGTTTTTT.

The rearrangement uses TRBV9 and TRBJ2-1; TRBD2 is a possible D gene (7 bases). V lost 4 bases to trimming and J lost 3 bases, with 14 bases between them. This CDR3 is 15 amino acids long. The germline V gene encodes CDR1 SGDLS and CDR2 YYNGEE. CDR3 region: CASSPGGGDYNEQFF. CDR3 in DNA: TGTGCCAGCAGCCCTGGGGGGGGCGACTACAATGAGCAGTTCTTC.

This clone was seen only once. The rearrangement joins TRBV5-1 to TRBJ2-3; no reliable D call. V shed 3 bases and J shed 0 bases, with 8 bases lying between them. The length of the CDR3 is 14 residues. The germline CDR1 and CDR2 sequences are SGHRS and YFSETQ. The DNA of the CDR3 is TGCGCCAGCAGCTACTATACTAGCACAGATACGCAGTATTTT. This encodes CASSYYTSTDTQYF.

The J gene is TRBJ1-6, the V gene TRBV11-1; 8 bases fit TRBD1. The CDR3 runs to 15 residues. V lost 6 bases to trimming and J lost 5 bases; unmatched junction nucleotides: 6. Germline V gives CDR1 SGHAT, CDR2 FQDESV (reference sequence). CDR3 region: CASRLADRDNSPLHF. In nucleotides, the CDR3 is TGTGCCAGCAGGCTCGCGGACAGGGATAATTCACCCCTCCACTTT.

The rearrangement uses TRBV2 and TRBJ1-1; D possibly corresponds to TRBD1 (5 bases). The CDR3 is 14 residues long. The V end lost 5 bases, the J end lost 4 bases, and 14 bases lay between the germline ends. Per germline, CDR1 SNHLY and CDR2 FYNNEI. The CDR3 region is CASSPPWQGTEAFF. CDR3 DNA sequence: TGTGCCAGCAGTCCCCCGTGGCAGGGCACTGAAGCTTTCTTT. Full variable domain (rest looked up from reference TRBV2 and TRBJ1-1): EPEVTQTPSHQVTQMGQEVILRCVPISNHLYFYWYRQILGQKVEFLVSFYNNEISEKSEIFDDQFSVERPDGSNFTLKIRSTKLEDSAMYFCASSPPWQGTEAFFGQGTRLTVV.

The V gene is TRBV7-9, the J gene TRBJ2-5, with 10 bases fitting TRBD1. V was pared by 5 bases and J by 4 bases, with 4 bases of the junction left unmatched. The CDR3 extends over 14 amino acids. Germline V gene data show CDR1 as SEHNR and CDR2 as FQNEAQ (reference sequence). CDR3 residues: CASSTRTGGETQYF. The CDR3 DNA reads TGTGCCAGCAGCACGCGGACAGGGGGAGAGACCCAGTACTTC.

The rearrangement joins TRBV2 to TRBJ2-5; no clear D gene. V dropped 6 bases and J dropped 0 bases, with 11 bases sitting between them. Per germline, CDR1 SNHLY and CDR2 FYNNEI. The CDR3 is made up of 14 amino acids. CDR3: CASRKTRNQETQYF. The CDR3 nucleotides read TGTGCCAGCAGGAAGACTCGTAACCAAGAGACCCAGTACTTC.